The TCR beta chain described here comes from a study of blood T cell repertoires in COVID-19. Study summary: The United States, Italy and Spain supplied acute and convalescent COVID-19 samples. T cells, B-cell-depleted T cells, or PBMCs supplied cDNA or gDNA.

CDR3 length: 15 amino acids. Germline values: CDR1 SGHVS, CDR2 FQNEAQ. V was clipped by 2 bases and J by 4 bases; unmatched bases: 6. Methods used by the authors: Reference gene primer amplification gave estimated nucleated cell counts. The assay was immunoSEQ multiplex PCR, and TCRdb's table has in-frame clones only and misses some. That table is the source of V, J and clone size, and D and trimming were worked out from the DNA. The sample lists over 110,000 clones, 80% occurring once. The clonotype was recovered from a man between 65 and 85 years old who had recovered from COVID-19. The material sequenced was peripheral blood. The rearrangement uses TRBV7-8 and TRBJ2-7; 9 bases line up with TRBD1. The CDR3 DNA is TGTGCCAGCAGCTTACCGGGACAGGGCCTATACGAGCAGTACTTC. Amino acid sequence: CASSLPGQGLYEQYF.